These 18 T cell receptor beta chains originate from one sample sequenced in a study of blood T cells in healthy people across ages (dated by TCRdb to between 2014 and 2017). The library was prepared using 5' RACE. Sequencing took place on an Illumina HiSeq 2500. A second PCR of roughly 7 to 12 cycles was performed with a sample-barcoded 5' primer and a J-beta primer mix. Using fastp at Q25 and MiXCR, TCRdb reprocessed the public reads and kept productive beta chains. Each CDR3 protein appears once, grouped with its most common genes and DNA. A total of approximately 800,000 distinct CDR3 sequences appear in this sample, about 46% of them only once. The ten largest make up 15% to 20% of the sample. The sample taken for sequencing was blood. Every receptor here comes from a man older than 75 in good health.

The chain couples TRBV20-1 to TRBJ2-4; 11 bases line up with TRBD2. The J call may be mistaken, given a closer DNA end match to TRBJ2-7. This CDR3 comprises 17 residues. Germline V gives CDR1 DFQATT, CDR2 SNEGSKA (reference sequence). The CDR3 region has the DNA TGCAGTGCTATGGTTAATTTACCGGGACTAGCGGATTACGAGCAGTACTTC. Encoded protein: CSAMVNLPGLADYEQYF.

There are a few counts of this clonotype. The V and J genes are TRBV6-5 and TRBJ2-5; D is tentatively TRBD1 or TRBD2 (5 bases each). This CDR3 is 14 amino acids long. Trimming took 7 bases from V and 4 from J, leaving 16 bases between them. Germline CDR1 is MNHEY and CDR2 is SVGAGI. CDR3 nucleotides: TGTGCCAGCAACCGCGGACCGGGACGAGAGACCCAGTACTTC. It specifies CASNRGPGRETQYF.

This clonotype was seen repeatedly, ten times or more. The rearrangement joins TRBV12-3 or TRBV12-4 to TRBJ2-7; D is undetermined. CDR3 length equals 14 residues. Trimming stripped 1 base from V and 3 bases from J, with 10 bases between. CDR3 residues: CASSLGVQSYEQYF. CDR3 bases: TGTGCCAGCAGTTTAGGGGTACAAAGCTACGAGCAGTACTTC.

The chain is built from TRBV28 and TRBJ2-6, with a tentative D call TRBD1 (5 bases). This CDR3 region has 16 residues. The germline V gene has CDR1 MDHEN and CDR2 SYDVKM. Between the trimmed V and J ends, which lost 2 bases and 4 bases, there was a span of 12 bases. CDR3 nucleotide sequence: TGTGCCAGCAGTTTACCCCTTGGGGCGGGGGCCAACGTCCTGACTTTC. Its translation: CASSLPLGAGANVLTF.

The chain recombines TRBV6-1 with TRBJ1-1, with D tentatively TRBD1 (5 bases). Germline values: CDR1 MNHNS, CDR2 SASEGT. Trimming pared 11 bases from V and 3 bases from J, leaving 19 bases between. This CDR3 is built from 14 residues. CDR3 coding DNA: TGTGCCTCCTCGAGTCGGATGGGGGACACTGAAGCTTTCTTT. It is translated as CASSSRMGDTEAFF.

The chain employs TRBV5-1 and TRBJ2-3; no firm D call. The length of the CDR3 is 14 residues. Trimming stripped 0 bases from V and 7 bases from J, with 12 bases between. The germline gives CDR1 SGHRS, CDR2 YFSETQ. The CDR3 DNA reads TGCGCCAGCAGCTTGGGTTCGGACGGAAATACGCAGTATTTT. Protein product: CASSLGSDGNTQYF.

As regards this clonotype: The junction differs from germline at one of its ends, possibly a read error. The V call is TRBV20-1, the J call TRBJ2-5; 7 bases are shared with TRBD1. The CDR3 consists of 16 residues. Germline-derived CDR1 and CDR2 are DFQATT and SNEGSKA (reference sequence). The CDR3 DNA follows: TGCAGTGCTAGTTTAGGGGACAGTGGGTGGAAGGAGACCCGGTACTTC. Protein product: CSASLGDSGWKETRYF.

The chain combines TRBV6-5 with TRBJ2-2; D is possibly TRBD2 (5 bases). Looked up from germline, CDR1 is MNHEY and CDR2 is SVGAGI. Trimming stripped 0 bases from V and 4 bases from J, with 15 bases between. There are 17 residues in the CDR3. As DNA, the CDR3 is TGTGCCAGCAGTTACTCAACCGAAACTAGAGCCACCGGGGAGCTGTTTTTT. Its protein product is CASSYSTETRATGELFF.

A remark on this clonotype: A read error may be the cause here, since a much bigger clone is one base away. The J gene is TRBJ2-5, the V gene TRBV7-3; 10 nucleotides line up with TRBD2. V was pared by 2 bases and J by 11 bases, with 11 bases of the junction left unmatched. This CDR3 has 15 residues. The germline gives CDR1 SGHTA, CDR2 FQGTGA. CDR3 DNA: TGTGCCAGCAGCTTACTAGCGGGAGTGGAAAATGAGCAGTACTTC. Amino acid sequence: CASSLLAGVENEQYF.

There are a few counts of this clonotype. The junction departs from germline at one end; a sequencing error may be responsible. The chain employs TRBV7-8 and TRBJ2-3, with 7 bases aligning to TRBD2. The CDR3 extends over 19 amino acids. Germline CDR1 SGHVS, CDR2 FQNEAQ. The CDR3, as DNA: TGTGCCAGCAGCTTAGAATCGTCCCCCCTAGCGGTCCACACAGATGCGCAGTATTTT. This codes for CASSLESSPLAVHTDAQYF.

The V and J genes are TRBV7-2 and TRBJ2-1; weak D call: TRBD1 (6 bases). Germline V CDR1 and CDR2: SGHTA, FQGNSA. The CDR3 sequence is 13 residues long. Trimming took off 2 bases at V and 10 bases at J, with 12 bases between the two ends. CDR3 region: CASSLNLGQEQFF. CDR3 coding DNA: TGTGCCAGCAGCTTAAATCTAGGACAGGAGCAGTTCTTC.

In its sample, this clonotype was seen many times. In DNA, the CDR3 is TGTGCCAGCAGCCCTCCGGGGGGCCATGAGCAGTTCTTC. This sequence encodes CASSPPGGHEQFF. The gene calls are TRBV7-2 and TRBJ2-1, with D tentatively TRBD2 (7 bases). The CDR3 is 13 amino acids. Germline V lookup: CDR1 SGHTA, CDR2 FQGNSA. V lost 5 bases, J lost 8 bases, and 13 bases lay in between. The full variable domain, with the rest looked up from reference TRBV7-2 and TRBJ2-1, is GAGVSQSPSNKVTEKGKDVELRCDPISGHTALYWYRQSLGQGLEFLIYFQGNSAPDKSGLPSDRFSAERTGGSVSTLTIQRTQQEDSAVYLCASSPPGGHEQFFGPGTRLTVL.

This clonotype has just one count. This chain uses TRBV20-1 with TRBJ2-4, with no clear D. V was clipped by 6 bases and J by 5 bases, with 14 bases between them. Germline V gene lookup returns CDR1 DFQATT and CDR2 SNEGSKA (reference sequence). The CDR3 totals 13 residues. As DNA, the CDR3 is TGCAGTGCCGAGGCCGGGCTCCAAAACATTCAGTACTTC. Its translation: CSAEAGLQNIQYF.

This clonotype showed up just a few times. The CDR3 region has the DNA TGCGCCAGCAGCTTGTTACAGGACCCGGGTAATGAGCAGTTCTTC. Its protein product is CASSLLQDPGNEQFF. This sequence joins TRBV5-1 and TRBJ2-1; D is possibly TRBD1 (5 bases). V dropped 1 base and J dropped 7 bases, with 15 bases sitting between them. Germline V gene sequence: CDR1 SGHRS, CDR2 YFSETQ. This CDR3 is 15 amino acids long.

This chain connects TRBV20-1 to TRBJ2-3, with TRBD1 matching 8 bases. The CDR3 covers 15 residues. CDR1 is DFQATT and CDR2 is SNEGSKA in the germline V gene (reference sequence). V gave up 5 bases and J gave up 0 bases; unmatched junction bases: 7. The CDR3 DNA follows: TGCAGTGCTCAGGACAGGGACCTAAGCACAGATACGCAGTATTTT. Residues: CSAQDRDLSTDTQYF.

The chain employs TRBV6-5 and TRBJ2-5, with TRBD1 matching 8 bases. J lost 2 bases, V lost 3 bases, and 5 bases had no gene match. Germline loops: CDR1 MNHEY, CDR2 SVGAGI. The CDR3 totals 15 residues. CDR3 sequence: CASSYTGGLQETQYF. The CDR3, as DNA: TGTGCCAGCAGTTATACAGGGGGATTGCAAGAGACCCAGTACTTC.

CDR3 bases: TGTGCCAGCACCGGAACGACAGGTGCCTATGGAGGCTACACCTTC. This codes for CASTGTTGAYGGYTF. The chain has TRBV5-6 and TRBJ1-2, with a weak D call TRBD1 (6 bases). CDR3 size: 15 residues. V was trimmed by 6 bases and J by 8 bases, leaving 23 bases between them. In germline, CDR1 is SGHDT, CDR2 YYEEEE.

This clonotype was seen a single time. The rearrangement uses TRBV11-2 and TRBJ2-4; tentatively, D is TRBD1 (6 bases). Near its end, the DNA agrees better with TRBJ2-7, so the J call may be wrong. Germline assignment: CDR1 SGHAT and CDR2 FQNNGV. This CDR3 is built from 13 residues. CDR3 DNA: TGTGCCAGCAGCCGGACAGTCGGGGACGAGCAGTACTTC. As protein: CASSRTVGDEQYF.